Each of the 14 T cell receptor beta chains below was sequenced from the same sample in a study of shared clonotypes between healthy human individuals. Naive-designated CD8 cells lacked CD45RO, were positively enriched for CCR7, and omitted terminally differentiated effector memory CD45RA+ cells. Some clones are missing from TCRdb's copy, which holds only in-frame ones; the method was immunoSEQ multiplex PCR. This table holds about 700,000 clones, 92% found once. Sequenced input: naive CD8+ T cells sorted from blood. All receptors derive from a man aged 30-40 years in good health.

This clone appeared once. V is TRBV27 and J is TRBJ2-1; no definite D call. The CDR3 extends over 14 amino acids. Looked up from germline, CDR1 is MNHEY and CDR2 is SMNVEV (reference sequence). Trimming pared 5 bases from V and 6 bases from J, leaving 14 bases between. CDR3 in DNA: TGTGCCAGCAGTCCCACGACATATCCCAATGAGCAGTTCTTC. This sequence encodes CASSPTTYPNEQFF.

This clone was seen a single time. The chain couples TRBV14 to TRBJ2-7; 11 bases are shared with TRBD2. The J segment lost 3 bases and the V segment lost 4 bases, leaving 5 bases of the junction unmatched. This CDR3 has 15 residues. Germline V lookup: CDR1 SGHDN, CDR2 FVKESK. Written as DNA, the CDR3 is TGTGCCAGCAGCCTAGCGGGAGGGGCGGTCTACGAGCAGTACTTC. It is translated as CASSLAGGAVYEQYF.

The chain has TRBV28 and TRBJ1-2; weak D call: TRBD1 (5 bases). Trimming shortened V by 4 bases and J by 3 bases, and 15 bases separated the two germline ends. This CDR3 region has 15 residues. Germline V lookup: CDR1 MDHEN, CDR2 SYDVKM. The CDR3 sequence: CASSSPPGTDYGYTF. CDR3 nucleotide sequence: TGTGCCAGCAGTTCCCCTCCCGGGACGGACTATGGCTACACCTTC.

This clone was found once. Other nucleotide sequences in the sample specify the same CDR3. This sequence joins TRBV28 and TRBJ2-1, with a weak D call TRBD2 (6 bases). The CDR3 consists of 15 residues. CDR1 is MDHEN and CDR2 is SYDVKM in the germline V gene. The V end was cut by 9 bases, the J end by 2 bases, with 17 bases between. CDR3: CASSPRRGTYNEQFF. For the CDR3, the DNA is TGTGCCAGTAGTCCTAGGCGGGGTACCTACAATGAGCAGTTCTTC.

The chain links TRBV7-9 to TRBJ2-7; no reliable D call. This CDR3 is built from 14 residues. The V and J ends lost 1 base and 6 bases respectively, with 13 bases between them. The germline V gene encodes CDR1 SEHNR and CDR2 FQNEAQ (reference sequence). The CDR3 bases are TGTGCCAGCAGCTTAGGGGCTGTGTCCGGCGAGCAGTACTTC. Protein sequence: CASSLGAVSGEQYF.

The chain joins TRBV5-1 to TRBJ2-7; 11 positions agree with TRBD1. The CDR3 spans 15 residues. Trimming removed 4 bases from V and 6 bases from J; junction bases left unmatched: 9. Germline CDR1 reads SGHRS; CDR2 reads YFSETQ. For the CDR3, the DNA is TGCGCCAGCAGCCCCCCGGGACAGGGGGTCTCCGAGCAGTACTTC. It yields the protein CASSPPGQGVSEQYF.

V and J are TRBV4-1 and TRBJ1-4, with D possibly being TRBD1 (5 bases). CDR1 MGHRA and CDR2 YSYEKL come from the germline V gene. Deletions cut 1 base from V and 14 bases from J, with 20 bases between. CDR3 length: 15 residues. The CDR3 DNA reads as TGCGCCAGCAGCCAAGTTGCAGGGACGGAAGGAAGGCTGTTTTTT. It encodes CASSQVAGTEGRLFF.

The J gene is TRBJ2-7, the V gene TRBV11-2, with D possibly being TRBD2 (5 bases). The V gene's germline CDR1 is SGHAT and CDR2 FQNNGV. The V and J ends lost 2 bases and 7 bases respectively, with 6 bases between them. The CDR3 runs 11 residues. The CDR3 region is CASSLPGEQYF. CDR3 bases: TGTGCCAGCAGCTTACCGGGGGAGCAGTACTTC.

The chain employs TRBV9 and TRBJ2-1; D not certain. The V gene's germline CDR1 is SGDLS and CDR2 YYNGEE. V was trimmed by 4 bases and J by 6 bases, leaving 11 bases between them. This CDR3 has 13 amino acids. Here the CDR3 reads CASSPSNINEQFF. Here the CDR3 DNA reads TGTGCCAGCAGCCCTTCTAATATCAATGAGCAGTTCTTC. The full variable domain, completed using reference TRBV9 and TRBJ2-1, is DSGVTQTPKHLITATGQRVTLRCSPRSGDLSVYWYQQSLDQGLQFLIQYYNGEERAKGNILERFSAQQFPDLHSELNLSSLELGDSALYFCASSPSNINEQFFGPGTRLTVL.

The genes are TRBV9 and TRBJ2-2; no definite D call. CDR3 size: 16 residues. V was cut by 4 bases and J by 0 bases, with 13 bases left in between. From germline, CDR1 is SGDLS and CDR2 YYNGEE. The CDR3 coding sequence is TGTGCCAGCAGCCTACGCCAGAGTACGAACACCGGGGAGCTGTTTTTT. Residues: CASSLRQSTNTGELFF.

The chain has TRBV19 and TRBJ2-1; 9 positions agree with TRBD2. Germline V CDR1 and CDR2: LNHDA, SQIVND (reference sequence). CDR3 length: 15 amino acids. With V trimmed by 6 bases and J by 5 bases, 8 bases remained unmatched. The CDR3 bases are TGTGCCAGTAGCCTCATAGCGGGAGTGGACAATGAGCAGTTCTTC. As protein: CASSLIAGVDNEQFF.

The gene calls are TRBV9 and TRBJ2-1, with TRBD2 identical over 7 bases. The V gene end was trimmed by 3 bases and the J gene end by 0 bases; junction bases not matched to a gene: 0. Germline V gene lookup returns CDR1 SGDLS and CDR2 YYNGEE. The CDR3 is 14 residues long. The CDR3 nucleotides read TGTGCCAGCAGCGGGACTAGCTCCTACAATGAGCAGTTCTTC. Protein: CASSGTSSYNEQFF.

The J gene is TRBJ2-5, the V gene TRBV7-2, with D perhaps matching TRBD1 or TRBD2 (5 bases each). Germline CDR1 SGHTA, CDR2 FQGNSA. CDR3 length: 15 amino acids. Trimming cost V 7 bases and J 2 bases, with 17 bases left between them. The CDR3 region has the DNA TGTGCCAGCAACAGCCGGGACGAGGGGCAAGAGACCCAGTACTTC. Translating gives CASNSRDEGQETQYF.

This sequence joins TRBV11-3 and TRBJ2-2; D is uncertain. Germline V gene sequence: CDR1 SGHNT, CDR2 YENEEA. The V gene lost 4 bases and the J gene lost 0 bases, with 9 bases spanning the gap. The CDR3 contains 15 residues. Written as DNA, the CDR3 is TGTGCCAGCAGCTCGTATGTGGCGAACACCGGGGAGCTGTTTTTT. It encodes CASSSYVANTGELFF.